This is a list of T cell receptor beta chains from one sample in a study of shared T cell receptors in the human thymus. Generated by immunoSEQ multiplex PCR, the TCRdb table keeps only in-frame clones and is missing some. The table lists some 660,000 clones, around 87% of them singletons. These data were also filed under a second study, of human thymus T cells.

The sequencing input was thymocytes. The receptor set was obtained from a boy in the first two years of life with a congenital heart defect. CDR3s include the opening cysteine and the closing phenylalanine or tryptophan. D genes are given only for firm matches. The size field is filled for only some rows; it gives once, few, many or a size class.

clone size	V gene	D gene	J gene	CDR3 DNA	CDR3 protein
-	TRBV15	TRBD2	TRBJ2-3	TGTGCCACCAGCAGGCCCGGGCTAGCGGCGAAAAACACAGATACGCAGTATTTT	CATSRPGLAAKNTDTQYF
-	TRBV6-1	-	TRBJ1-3	TGTGCCAGCGAGGCCCGGTCTGGAAACACCATATATTTT	CASEARSGNTIYF
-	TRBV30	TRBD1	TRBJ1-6	TGTGCCAGCGGGACAGGGTCTTTCCATGGATATAATTCACCCCTCCACTTT	CASGTGSFHGYNSPLHF
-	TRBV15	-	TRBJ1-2	TGTGCCACCAGCAGAGACCCAGACAGTGGCTACACCTTC	CATSRDPDSGYTF
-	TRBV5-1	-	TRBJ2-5	TGCGCCAGCAGCTTGGGTTACCAGGAGACCCAGTACTTC	CASSLGYQETQYF
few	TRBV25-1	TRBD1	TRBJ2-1	TGTGCCAGCAGTGCCGGACAGGGAGATACGAATGAGCAGTTCTTC	CASSAGQGDTNEQFF
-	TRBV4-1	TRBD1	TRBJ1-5	TGCGCCAGCAGCCAAGATTCCCAGGACAGGGGGCACCAGCCCCAGCATTTT	CASSQDSQDRGHQPQHF
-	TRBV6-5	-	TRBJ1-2	TGTGCCAGCAGTTACGAGGGAAACTATGGCTACACCTTC	CASSYEGNYGYTF
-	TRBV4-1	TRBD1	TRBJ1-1	TGCGCCAGCAGCCTAGAGGGAGAAAGGGATAACAGGGGGACTGAAGCTTTCTTT	CASSLEGERDNRGTEAFF
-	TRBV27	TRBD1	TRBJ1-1	TGTGCCAGCAGTCCCACAGGGGCCAAGATCGCTTTCTTT	CASSPTGAKIAFF
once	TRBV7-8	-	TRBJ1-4	TGTGCCAGCAGCGGCCCAAACAGGCCAAGGCGCGAAAAACTGTTTTTT	CASSGPNRPRREKLFF
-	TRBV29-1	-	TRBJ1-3	TGCAGCGTTTCGGGGGGTGTTTACTCTGGAAACACCATATATTTT	CSVSGGVYSGNTIYF
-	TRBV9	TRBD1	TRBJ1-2	TGTGCCAGCAGCGTAGGGATACAGGGGGCGGGCTATGGCTACACCTTC	CASSVGIQGAGYGYTF
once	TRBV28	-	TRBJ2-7	TGTGCCAGCAGCCCCAACTACGAGCAGTACTTC	CASSPNYEQYF
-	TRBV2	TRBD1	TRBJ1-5	TGTGCCAGCAGTCCACCGGGACAGGCGCATCAGCCCCAGCATTTT	CASSPPGQAHQPQHF
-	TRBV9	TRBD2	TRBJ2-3	TGTGCCAGCAGCGTTCTAGCGGGAGAAGGAGATACGCAGTATTTT	CASSVLAGEGDTQYF
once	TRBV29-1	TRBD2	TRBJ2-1	TGCAGCGGGACTAGCGGGAGACCGAGCTACAATGAGCAGTTCTTC	CSGTSGRPSYNEQFF
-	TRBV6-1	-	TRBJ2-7	TGTGCCAGCAGACGCTCCAAGGACAGCCTCTACGAGCAGTACTTC	CASRRSKDSLYEQYF
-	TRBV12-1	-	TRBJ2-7	TGTGCCAGCAGCTTTGGGACACAAGTCTACGAGCAGTACTTC	CASSFGTQVYEQYF
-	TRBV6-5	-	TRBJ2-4	TGTGCCAGCAGTTCCGACAGTTTACCCAAAAACATTCAGTACTTC	CASSSDSLPKNIQYF
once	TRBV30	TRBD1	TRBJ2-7	TGTGCCTGGAGAGGACAGGGGACTACCTACGAGCAGTACTTC	CAWRGQGTTYEQYF
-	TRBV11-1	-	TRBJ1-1	TGTGCCAGCAGCTCCTGTCGGGGGGACACTGAAGCTTTCTTT	CASSSCRGDTEAFF
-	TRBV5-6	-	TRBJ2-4	TGTGCCAGCAGCTTGCGGCGTCGGCAGGGCCTTGCCAAAAACATTCAGTACTTC	CASSLRRRQGLAKNIQYF
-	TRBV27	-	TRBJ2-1	TGTGCCAGCAGCAGACTAGATCTTTACAATGAGCAGTTCTTC	CASSRLDLYNEQFF
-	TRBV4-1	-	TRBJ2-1	TGCGCCAGCGGGCAGGGGTTATACAATGAGCAGTTCTTC	CASGQGLYNEQFF
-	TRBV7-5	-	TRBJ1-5	TGTGTCAGAAGCACCCCATCACAGGGGGTGGCCAATCAGCCCCAGCATTTT	CVRSTPSQGVANQPQHF
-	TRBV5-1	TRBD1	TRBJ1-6	TGCGCCAGCAGCCCTGTGGAAAAACCGGGACAGGGGCCCGGCTCACCCCTCCACTTT	CASSPVEKPGQGPGSPLHF
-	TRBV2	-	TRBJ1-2	TGTGCCAGCACACCTCGGACAGTCTATGGCTACACCTTC	CASTPRTVYGYTF
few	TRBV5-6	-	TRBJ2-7	TGTGCCAGCAGCTTGTTTAGCCGCTACGAGCAGTACTTC	CASSLFSRYEQYF
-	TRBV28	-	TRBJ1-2	TGTGCCAGCAGTTTGGAGGGGAACTATGGCTACACCTTC	CASSLEGNYGYTF
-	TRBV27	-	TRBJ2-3	TGTGCCAGCAATACAAAGGCGCGGGGTTCCCCAGATACGCAGTATTTT	CASNTKARGSPDTQYF
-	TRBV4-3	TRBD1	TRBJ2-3	TGCGCCAGCAGCCCAGGGGGCCCCCGCACAGATACGCAGTATTTT	CASSPGGPRTDTQYF
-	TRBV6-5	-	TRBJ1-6	TGTGCCAGCAGTTACTTTTCCAGGGTGGGTTCACCCCTCCACTTT	CASSYFSRVGSPLHF
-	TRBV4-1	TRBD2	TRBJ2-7	TGCGCCAGCAGCCAAGATTTGGGGAGGCCTAGCGGGACCTACGAGCAGTACTTC	CASSQDLGRPSGTYEQYF